This T cell receptor (beta chain) was recorded in a study of shared clonotypes between healthy human individuals. Study-level background: CD4 naive cells filled three plates per donor, CD4 memory three, CD8 naive two and CD8 memory one.

Study-wide results and limits: Larger richness was generally estimated for naive than memory subsets.

V lost 5 bases to trimming and J lost 6 bases, with 19 bases between them. This CDR3 is 15 amino acids long. Germline loops: CDR1 MNHEY, CDR2 SMNVEV (reference sequence). Data came from immunoSEQ multiplex PCR; TCRdb stores just in-frame clones and leaves some out. This sample yields more than 1.2 million clones, of which approximately 98.5% are seen a single time; roughly 0.36% belongs to the top ten. Comment on this clone: Its antigen remains unidentified.

Sequences were obtained from naive CD4+ T cells sorted from blood. Indicated subset: CD45RA+ positively selected. The chain carries TRBV27 and TRBJ1-1; TRBD1 might be the D (5 bases). The receptor comes from a man younger than 40 in good health. For the CDR3, the DNA is TGTGCCAGCAGTATAGCATGGGACGCCGGGCCTGAAGCTTTCTTT. This gives the protein CASSIAWDAGPEAFF.